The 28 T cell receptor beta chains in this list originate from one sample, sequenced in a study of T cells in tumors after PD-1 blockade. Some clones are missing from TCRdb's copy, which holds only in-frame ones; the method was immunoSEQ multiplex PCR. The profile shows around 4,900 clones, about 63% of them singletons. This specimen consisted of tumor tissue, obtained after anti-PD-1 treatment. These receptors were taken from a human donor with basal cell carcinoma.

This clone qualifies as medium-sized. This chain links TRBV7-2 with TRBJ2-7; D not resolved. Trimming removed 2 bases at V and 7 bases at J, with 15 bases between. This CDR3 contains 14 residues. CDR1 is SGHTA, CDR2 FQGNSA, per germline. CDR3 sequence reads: CASSLFPSLGEQYF. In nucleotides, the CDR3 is TGTGCCAGCAGCTTATTCCCCTCGTTGGGGGAGCAGTACTTC.

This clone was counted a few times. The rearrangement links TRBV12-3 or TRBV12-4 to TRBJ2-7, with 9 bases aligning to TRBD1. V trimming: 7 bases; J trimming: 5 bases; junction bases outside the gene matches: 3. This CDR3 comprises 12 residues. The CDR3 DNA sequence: TGTGCCAGCAAAACAGGGGGCCACGAGCAGTACTTC. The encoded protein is CASKTGGHEQYF.

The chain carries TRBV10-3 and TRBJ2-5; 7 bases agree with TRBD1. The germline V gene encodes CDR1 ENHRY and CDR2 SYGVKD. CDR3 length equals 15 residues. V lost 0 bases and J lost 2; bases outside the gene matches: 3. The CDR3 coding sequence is TGTGCCATCAGTGAGTCCGGGACAGCTCAAGAGACCCAGTACTTC. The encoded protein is CAISESGTAQETQYF.

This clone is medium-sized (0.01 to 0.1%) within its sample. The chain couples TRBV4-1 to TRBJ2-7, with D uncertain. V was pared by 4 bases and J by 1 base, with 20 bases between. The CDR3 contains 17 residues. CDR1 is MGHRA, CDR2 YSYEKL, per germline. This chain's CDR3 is CASSPSPPVQPSYEQYF. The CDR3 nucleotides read TGCGCCAGCAGCCCTTCACCACCCGTGCAGCCTTCCTACGAGCAGTACTTC.

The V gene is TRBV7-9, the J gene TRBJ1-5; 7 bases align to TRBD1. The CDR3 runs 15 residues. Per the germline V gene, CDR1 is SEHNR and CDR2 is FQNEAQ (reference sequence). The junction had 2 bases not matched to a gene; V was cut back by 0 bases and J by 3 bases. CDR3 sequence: CASSLAGGANQPQHF. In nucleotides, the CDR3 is TGTGCCAGCAGCTTAGCAGGGGGCGCCAATCAGCCCCAGCATTTT.

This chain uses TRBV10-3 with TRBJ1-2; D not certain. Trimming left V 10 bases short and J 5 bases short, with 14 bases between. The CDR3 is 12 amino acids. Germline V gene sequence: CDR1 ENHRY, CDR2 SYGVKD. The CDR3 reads CASSSDPYGYTF. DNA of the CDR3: TGTGCCAGTTCCTCAGATCCGTATGGCTACACCTTC.

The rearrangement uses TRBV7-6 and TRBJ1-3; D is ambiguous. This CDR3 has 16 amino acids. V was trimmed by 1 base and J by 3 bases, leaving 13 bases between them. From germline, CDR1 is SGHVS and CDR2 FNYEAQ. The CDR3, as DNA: TGTGCCAGCAGCTTAGGGGCTGCAAAATTTGGAAACACCATATATTTT. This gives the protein CASSLGAAKFGNTIYF.

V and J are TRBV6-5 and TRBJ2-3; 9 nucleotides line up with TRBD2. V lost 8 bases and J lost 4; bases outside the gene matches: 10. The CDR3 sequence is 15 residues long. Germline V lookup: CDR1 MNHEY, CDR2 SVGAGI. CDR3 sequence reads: CASRASGKWADTQYF. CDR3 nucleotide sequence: TGTGCCAGCCGAGCTAGCGGGAAGTGGGCAGATACGCAGTATTTT.

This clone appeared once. The CDR3 DNA is TGTGCCAGCAGCTTAGCGCTAGCGGGAGGGCCGGGCGAGCAGTACTTC. Translated: CASSLALAGGPGEQYF. The chain is built from TRBV7-8 and TRBJ2-7; TRBD2 matches 12 bases. After removal of 0 bases from V and 6 bases from J, the junction contained 6 bases not matched to a gene. The CDR3 length is 16 residues. Per the germline V gene, CDR1 is SGHVS and CDR2 is FQNEAQ. Supplemented by reference TRBV7-8 and TRBJ2-7, the full variable domain reads GAGVSQSPRYKVAKRGQDVALRCDPISGHVSLFWYQQALGQGPEFLTYFQNEAQLDKSGLPSDRFFAERPEGSVSTLKIQRTQQEDSAVYLCASSLALAGGPGEQYFGPGTRLTVT.

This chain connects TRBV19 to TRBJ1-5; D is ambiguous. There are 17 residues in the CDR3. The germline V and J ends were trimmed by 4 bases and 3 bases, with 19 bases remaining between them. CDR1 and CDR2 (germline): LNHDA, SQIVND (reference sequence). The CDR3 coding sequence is TGTGCCAGTAGTAGGGCTCGACAACGAGAATTCAATCAGCCCCAGCATTTT. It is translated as CASSRARQREFNQPQHF.

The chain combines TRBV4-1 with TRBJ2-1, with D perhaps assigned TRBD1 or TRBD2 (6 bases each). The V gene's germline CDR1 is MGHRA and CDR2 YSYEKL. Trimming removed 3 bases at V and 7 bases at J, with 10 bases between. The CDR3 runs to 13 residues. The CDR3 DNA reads TGCGCCAGCAGCCAGGAGGGGGTAAATGAGCAGTTCTTC. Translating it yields CASSQEGVNEQFF.

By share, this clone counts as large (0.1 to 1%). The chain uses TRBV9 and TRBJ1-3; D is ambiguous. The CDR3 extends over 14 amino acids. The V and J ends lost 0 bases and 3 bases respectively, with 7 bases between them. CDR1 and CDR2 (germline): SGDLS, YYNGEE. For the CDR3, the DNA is TGTGCCAGCAGCGTAGATATAAGTGGAAACACCATATATTTT. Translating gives CASSVDISGNTIYF.

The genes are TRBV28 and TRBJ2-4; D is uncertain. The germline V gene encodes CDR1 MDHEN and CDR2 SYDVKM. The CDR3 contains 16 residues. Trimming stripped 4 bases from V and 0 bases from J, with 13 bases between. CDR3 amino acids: CASSSPSLGAKNIQYF. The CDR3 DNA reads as TGTGCCAGCAGTTCTCCGTCCCTGGGAGCCAAAAACATTCAGTACTTC.

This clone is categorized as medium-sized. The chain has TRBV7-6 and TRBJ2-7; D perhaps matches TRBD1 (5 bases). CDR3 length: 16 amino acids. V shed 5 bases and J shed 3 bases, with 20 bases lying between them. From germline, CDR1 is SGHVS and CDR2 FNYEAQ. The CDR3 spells CASSPIRGPGNYEQYF. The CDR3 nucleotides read TGTGCCAGCAGCCCGATAAGGGGTCCAGGGAACTACGAGCAGTACTTC.

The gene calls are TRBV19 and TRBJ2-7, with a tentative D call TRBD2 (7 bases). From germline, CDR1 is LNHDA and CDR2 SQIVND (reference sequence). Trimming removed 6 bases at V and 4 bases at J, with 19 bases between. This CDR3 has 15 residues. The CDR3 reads CASRPSGGLYYEQYF. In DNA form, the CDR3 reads TGTGCCAGTAGGCCCTCGGGGGGCCTCTATTACGAGCAGTACTTC.

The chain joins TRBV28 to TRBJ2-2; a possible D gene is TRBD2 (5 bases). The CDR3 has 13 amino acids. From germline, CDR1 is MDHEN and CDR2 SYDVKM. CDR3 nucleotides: TGTGCGACCCGGGCCGGAGGTCCCGGGGAGCTGTTTTTT. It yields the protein CATRAGGPGELFF.

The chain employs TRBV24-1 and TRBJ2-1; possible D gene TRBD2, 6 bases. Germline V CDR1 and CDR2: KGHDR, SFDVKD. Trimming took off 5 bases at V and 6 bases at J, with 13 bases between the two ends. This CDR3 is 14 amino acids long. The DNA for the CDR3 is TGTGCCACCAGTGCCGACGGGACTTTCAATGAGCAGTTCTTC. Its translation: CATSADGTFNEQFF.

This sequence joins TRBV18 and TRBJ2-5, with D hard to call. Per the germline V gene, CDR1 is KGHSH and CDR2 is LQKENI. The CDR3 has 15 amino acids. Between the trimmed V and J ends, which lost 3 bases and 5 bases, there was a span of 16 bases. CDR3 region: CASSPASAAPETQYF. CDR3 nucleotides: TGTGCCAGCTCACCCGCGTCCGCGGCCCCGGAGACCCAGTACTTC.

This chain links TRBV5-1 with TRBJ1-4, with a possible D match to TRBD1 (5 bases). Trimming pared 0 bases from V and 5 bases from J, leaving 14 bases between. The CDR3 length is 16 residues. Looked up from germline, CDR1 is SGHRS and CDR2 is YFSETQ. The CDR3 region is CASSLGVLGVNEKLFF. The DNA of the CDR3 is TGCGCCAGCAGCTTGGGGGTACTGGGGGTGAATGAAAAACTGTTTTTT.

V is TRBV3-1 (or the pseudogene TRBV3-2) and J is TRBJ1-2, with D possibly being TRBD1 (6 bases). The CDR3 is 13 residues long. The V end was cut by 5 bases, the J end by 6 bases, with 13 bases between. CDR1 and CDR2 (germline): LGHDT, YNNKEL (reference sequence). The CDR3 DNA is TGTGCCAGCAGCACACGGGACACCGATGGCTACACCTTC. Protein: CASSTRDTDGYTF.

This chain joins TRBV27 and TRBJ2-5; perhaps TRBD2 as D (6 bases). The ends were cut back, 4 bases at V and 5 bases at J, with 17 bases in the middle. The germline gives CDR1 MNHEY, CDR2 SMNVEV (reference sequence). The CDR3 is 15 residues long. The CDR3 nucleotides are TGTGCCAGCAGTTCCCTAGGGAGCGGGCAGGAGACCCAGTACTTC. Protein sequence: CASSSLGSGQETQYF.

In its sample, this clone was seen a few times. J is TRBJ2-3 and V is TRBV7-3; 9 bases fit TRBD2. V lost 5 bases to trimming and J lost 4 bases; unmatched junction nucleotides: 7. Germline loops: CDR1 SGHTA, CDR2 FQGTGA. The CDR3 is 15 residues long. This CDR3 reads CASSLTSGESDTQYF. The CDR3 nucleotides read TGTGCCAGCAGCCTGACTAGCGGAGAGTCAGATACGCAGTATTTT.

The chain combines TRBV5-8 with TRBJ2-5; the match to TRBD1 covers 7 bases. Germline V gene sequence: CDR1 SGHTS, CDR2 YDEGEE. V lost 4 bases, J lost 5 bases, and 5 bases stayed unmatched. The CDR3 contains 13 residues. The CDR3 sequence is CASSHRGAETQYF. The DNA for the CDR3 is TGTGCCAGCAGCCACAGGGGTGCCGAGACCCAGTACTTC.

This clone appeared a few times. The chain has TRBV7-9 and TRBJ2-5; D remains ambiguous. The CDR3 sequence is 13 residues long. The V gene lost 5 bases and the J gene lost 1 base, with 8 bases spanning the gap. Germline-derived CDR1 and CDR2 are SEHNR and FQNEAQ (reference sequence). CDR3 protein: CASSHYGQETQYF. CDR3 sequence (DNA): TGTGCCAGCAGCCATTACGGCCAAGAGACCCAGTACTTC.

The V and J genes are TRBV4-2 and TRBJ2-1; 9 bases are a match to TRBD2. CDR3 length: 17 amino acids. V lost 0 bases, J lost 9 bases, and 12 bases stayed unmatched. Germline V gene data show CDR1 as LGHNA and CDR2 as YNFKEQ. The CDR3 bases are TGTGCCAGCAGCCAAGATATGTGGAGCGGGAGGTCGTCTGAGCAGTTCTTC. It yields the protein CASSQDMWSGRSSEQFF.

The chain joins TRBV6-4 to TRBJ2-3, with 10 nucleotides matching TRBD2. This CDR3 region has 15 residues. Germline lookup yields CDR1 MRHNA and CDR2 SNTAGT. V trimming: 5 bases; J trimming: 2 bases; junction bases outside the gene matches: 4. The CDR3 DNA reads TGTGCCAGCAGTTTTCTAGCGGGAGACACAGATACGCAGTATTTT. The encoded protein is CASSFLAGDTDTQYF.

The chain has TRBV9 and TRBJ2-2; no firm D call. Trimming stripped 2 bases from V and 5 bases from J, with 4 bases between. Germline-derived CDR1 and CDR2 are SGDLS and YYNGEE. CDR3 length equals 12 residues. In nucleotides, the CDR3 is TGTGCCAGCAGCGTCCGAACCGGGGAGCTGTTTTTT. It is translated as CASSVRTGELFF.

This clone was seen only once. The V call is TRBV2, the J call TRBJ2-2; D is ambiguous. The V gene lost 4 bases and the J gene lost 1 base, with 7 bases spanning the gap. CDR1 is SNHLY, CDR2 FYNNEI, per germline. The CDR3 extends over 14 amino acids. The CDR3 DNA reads TGTGCCAGCAGTGTTGACAAGAACACCGGGGAGCTGTTTTTT. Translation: CASSVDKNTGELFF.